This is a list of T cell receptor beta chains from one sample in a study of T cells in Graves' hyperthyroidism and ophthalmopathy. TCRdb reanalysed the multiplex PCR reads using MiXCR and keeps one entry per CDR3 protein. Here the sample spans some 300,000 distinct CDR3 sequences, 16% being singletons. Sequencing was carried out using blood. The receptors were sampled from a man between 25 and 39 years old with Graves' hyperthyroidism. The CDR3 runs from the conserved cysteine through the conserved F or W. D genes are given only for firm matches. Only some rows state a clone size, as once, few, many or a class for expanded clones.

D gene: NA; J gene: TRBJ2-7; clone size: NA; V gene: TRBV7-3; CDR3 DNA: TGTGCCAGCAGCTTAATGGGTGGCGGGCCAAACTACGAGCAGTACTTC; CDR3 protein: CASSLMGGGPNYEQYF
D gene: NA; J gene: TRBJ1-2; clone size: NA; V gene: TRBV15; CDR3 DNA: TGTGCCACCAGCACTGAGGGGGGGATTTATGGCTACACCTTC; CDR3 protein: CATSTEGGIYGYTF
D gene: TRBD2; J gene: TRBJ2-1; clone size: NA; V gene: TRBV5-4; CDR3 DNA: TGTGCCAGCAGCTTGGTTGCGGGAGGGCCCCCGGAGCAGTTCTTC; CDR3 protein: CASSLVAGGPPEQFF
D gene: NA; J gene: TRBJ2-3; clone size: many; V gene: TRBV20-1; CDR3 DNA: TGCAGTGCTACCCCTGAAGGGGGTCGTAGCACAGATACGCAGTATTTT; CDR3 protein: CSATPEGGRSTDTQYF
D gene: NA; J gene: TRBJ1-1; clone size: NA; V gene: TRBV20-1; CDR3 DNA: TGCAGTGCTAGAATTGGGATGGCGGACACTGAAGCTTTCTTT; CDR3 protein: CSARIGMADTEAFF
D gene: NA; J gene: TRBJ2-6; clone size: many; V gene: TRBV6-1; CDR3 DNA: TGTGCCAGCAGTGTCCCAGGGTGCGCTGGGGCCAACGTCCTGACTTTC; CDR3 protein: CASSVPGCAGANVLTF
D gene: TRBD2; J gene: TRBJ2-7; clone size: many; V gene: TRBV6-6; CDR3 DNA: TGTGCCAGCAGTTACTCGGAGGCTAGCGGGAGAGGCGAGCAGTACTTC; CDR3 protein: CASSYSEASGRGEQYF
D gene: NA; J gene: TRBJ1-5; clone size: NA; V gene: TRBV5-5; CDR3 DNA: TGTGCCAGCAGCTTGGAGGGAGGGTTTGAGCCCCAGCATTTT; CDR3 protein: CASSLEGGFEPQHF
D gene: TRBD2; J gene: TRBJ2-2; clone size: many; V gene: TRBV7-9; CDR3 DNA: TGTGCCAGCAGCTTAAGCGGGAGGGCCACCGGGGAGCTGTTTTTT; CDR3 protein: CASSLSGRATGELFF
D gene: NA; J gene: TRBJ2-7; clone size: few; V gene: TRBV18; CDR3 DNA: TGTGCCAGCTCACACCCCCAAGGGGGCTCCTACGAGCAGTACTTC; CDR3 protein: CASSHPQGGSYEQYF